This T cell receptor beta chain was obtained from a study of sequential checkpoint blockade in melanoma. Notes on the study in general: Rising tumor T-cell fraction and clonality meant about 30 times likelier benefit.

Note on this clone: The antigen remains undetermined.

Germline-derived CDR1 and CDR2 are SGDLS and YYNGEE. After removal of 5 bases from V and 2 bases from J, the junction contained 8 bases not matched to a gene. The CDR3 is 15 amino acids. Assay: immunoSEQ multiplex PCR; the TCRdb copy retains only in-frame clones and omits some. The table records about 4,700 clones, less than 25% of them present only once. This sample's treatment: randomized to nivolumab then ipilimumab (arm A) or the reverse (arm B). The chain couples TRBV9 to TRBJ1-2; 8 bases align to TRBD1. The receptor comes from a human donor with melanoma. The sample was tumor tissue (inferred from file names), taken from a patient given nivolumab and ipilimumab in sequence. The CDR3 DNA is TGTGCCAGCAGTGTGTCAGGGGGCAACAACTATGGCTACACCTTC. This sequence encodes CASSVSGGNNYGYTF.